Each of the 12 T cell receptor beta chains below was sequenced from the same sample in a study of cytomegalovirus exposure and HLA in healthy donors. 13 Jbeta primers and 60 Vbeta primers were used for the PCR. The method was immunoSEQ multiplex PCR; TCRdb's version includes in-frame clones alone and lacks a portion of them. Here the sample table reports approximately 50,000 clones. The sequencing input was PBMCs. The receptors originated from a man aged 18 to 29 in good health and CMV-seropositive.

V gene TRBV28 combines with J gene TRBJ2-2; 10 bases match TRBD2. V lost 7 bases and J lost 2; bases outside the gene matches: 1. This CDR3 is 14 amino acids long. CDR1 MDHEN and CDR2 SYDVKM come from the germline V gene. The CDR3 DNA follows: TGTGCCAGCATACTAGCGGGAAACACCGGGGAGCTGTTTTTT. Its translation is CASILAGNTGELFF.

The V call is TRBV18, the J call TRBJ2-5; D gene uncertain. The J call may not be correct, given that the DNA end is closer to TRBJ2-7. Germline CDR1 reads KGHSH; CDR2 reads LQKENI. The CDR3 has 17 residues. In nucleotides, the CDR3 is TGTGCCAGCTCACCATATATTTCCGAAAACTGGGCCTACGAGCAGTACTTC. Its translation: CASSPYISENWAYEQYF.

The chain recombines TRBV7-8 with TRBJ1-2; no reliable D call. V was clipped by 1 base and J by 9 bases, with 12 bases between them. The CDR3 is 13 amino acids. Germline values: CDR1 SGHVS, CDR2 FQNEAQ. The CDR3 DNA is TGTGCCAGCAGCTTAGACCGGGGTAATCGCTACACCTTC. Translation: CASSLDRGNRYTF.

CDR3 protein: CAIPPREGGWANVLTF. The CDR3, as DNA: TGTGCCATCCCCCCGAGGGAGGGAGGCTGGGCCAACGTCCTGACTTTC. The chain combines TRBV10-3 with TRBJ2-6; 7 positions match TRBD2. Trimming removed 8 bases from V and 5 bases from J; junction bases left unmatched: 12. Germline CDR1 is ENHRY and CDR2 is SYGVKD. There are 16 residues in the CDR3.

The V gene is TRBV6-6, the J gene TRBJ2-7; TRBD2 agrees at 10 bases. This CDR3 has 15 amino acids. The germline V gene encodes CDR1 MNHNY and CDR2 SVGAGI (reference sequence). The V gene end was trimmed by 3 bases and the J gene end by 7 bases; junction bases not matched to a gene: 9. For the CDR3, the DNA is TGTGCCAGCAGTTATAGGCTAGCGGGAGAAGGGGAGCAGTACTTC. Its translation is CASSYRLAGEGEQYF.

CDR3 in DNA: TGTGCCAGCAGTGAGCAGGGAAGCAGAAGCAATCAGCCCCAGCATTTT. This translates into CASSEQGSRSNQPQHF. The chain carries TRBV2 and TRBJ1-5, with D possibly TRBD1 on 5 matching bases. Germline V CDR1 and CDR2: SNHLY, FYNNEI. This CDR3 comprises 16 residues. V lost 3 bases, J lost 1 base, and 13 bases lay in between.

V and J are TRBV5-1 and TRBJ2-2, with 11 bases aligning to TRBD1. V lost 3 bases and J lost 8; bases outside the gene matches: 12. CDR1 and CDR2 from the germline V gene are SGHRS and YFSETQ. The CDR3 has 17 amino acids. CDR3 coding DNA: TGCGCCAGCAGCTCGACCGGACAGGGGGCACGGAAGGGGGAGCTGTTTTTT. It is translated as CASSSTGQGARKGELFF.

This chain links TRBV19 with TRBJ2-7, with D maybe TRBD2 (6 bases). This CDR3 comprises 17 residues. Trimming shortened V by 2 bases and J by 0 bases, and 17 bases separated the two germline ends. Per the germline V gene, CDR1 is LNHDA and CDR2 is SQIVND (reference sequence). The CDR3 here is CASSIIGEADSSYEQYF. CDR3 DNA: TGTGCCAGTAGTATAATCGGGGAGGCCGATAGCTCCTACGAGCAGTACTTC.

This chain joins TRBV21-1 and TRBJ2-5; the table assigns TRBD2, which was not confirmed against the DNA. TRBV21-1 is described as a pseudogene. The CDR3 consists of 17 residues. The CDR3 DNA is TGTGCCAGCAGCAATGTTCGGTCTAGCGGGAGTCAAGAGACCCAGTACTTC. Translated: CASSNVRSSGSQETQYF.

The CDR3 nucleotides read TGTGCCAGCTCCCTCAACAGGGGAAGAGACGAGCAGTACTTC. It specifies CASSLNRGRDEQYF. The chain couples TRBV18 to TRBJ2-7; 7 nucleotides agree with TRBD1. Germline CDR1 and CDR2: KGHSH and LQKENI. The CDR3 is made up of 14 amino acids. Trimming at V came to 6 bases and at J to 5 bases, leaving 10 bases not matched to a gene.

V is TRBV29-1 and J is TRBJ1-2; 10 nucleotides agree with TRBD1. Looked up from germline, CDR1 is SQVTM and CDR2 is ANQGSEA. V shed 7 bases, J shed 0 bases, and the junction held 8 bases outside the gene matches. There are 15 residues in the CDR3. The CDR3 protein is CSALDRGAPNYGYTF. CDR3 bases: TGCAGCGCTTTGGACAGGGGGGCCCCTAACTATGGCTACACCTTC.

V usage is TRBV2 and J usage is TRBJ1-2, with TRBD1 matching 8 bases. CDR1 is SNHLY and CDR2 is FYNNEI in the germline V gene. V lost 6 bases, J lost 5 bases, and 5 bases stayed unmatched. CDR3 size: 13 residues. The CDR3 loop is CASSDRGAYGYTF. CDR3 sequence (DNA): TGTGCCAGCAGCGACAGGGGCGCATATGGCTACACCTTC.